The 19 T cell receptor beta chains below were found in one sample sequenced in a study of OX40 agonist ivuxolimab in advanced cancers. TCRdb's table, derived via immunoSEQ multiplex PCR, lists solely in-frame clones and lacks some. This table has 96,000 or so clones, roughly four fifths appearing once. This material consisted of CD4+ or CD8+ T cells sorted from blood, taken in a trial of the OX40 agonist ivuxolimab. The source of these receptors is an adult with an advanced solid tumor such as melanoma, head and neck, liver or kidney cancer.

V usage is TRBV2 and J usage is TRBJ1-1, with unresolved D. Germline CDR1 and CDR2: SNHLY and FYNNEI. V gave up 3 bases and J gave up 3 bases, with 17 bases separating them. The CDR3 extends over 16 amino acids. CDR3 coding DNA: TGTGCCAGCAGTGACAGTTCGGGGTCCCTGGACACTGAAGCTTTCTTT. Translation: CASSDSSGSLDTEAFF.

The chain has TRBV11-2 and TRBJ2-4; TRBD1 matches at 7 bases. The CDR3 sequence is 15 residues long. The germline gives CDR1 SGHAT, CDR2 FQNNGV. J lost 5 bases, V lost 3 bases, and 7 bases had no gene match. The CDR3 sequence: CASSLMAGGQNIQYF. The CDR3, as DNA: TGTGCCAGCAGCTTGATGGCAGGGGGACAAAACATTCAGTACTTC.

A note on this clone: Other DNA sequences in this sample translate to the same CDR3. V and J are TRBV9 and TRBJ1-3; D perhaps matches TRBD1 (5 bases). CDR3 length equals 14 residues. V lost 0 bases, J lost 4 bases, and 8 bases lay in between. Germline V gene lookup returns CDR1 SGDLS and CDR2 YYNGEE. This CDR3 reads CASSVGGAGNTIYF. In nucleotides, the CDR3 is TGTGCCAGCAGCGTAGGCGGGGCAGGAAACACCATATATTTT. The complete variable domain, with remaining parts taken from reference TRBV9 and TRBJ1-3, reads DSGVTQTPKHLITATGQRVTLRCSPRSGDLSVYWYQQSLDQGLQFLIQYYNGEERAKGNILERFSAQQFPDLHSELNLSSLELGDSALYFCASSVGGAGNTIYFGEGSWLTVV.

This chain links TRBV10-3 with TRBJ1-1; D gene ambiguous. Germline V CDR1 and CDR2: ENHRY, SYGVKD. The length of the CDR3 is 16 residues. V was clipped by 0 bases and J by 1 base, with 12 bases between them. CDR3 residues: CAISESSPPGNTEAFF. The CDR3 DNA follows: TGTGCCATCAGTGAGTCAAGTCCCCCGGGGAACACTGAAGCTTTCTTT.

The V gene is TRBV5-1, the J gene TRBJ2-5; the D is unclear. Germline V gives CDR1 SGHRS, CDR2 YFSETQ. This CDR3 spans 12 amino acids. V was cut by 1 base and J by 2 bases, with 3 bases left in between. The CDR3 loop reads CASSLKQETQYF. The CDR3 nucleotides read TGCGCCAGCAGCTTGAAGCAAGAGACCCAGTACTTC.

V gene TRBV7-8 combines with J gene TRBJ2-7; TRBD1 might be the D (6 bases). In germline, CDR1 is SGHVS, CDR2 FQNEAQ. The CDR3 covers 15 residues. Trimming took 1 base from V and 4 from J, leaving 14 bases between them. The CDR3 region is CASSLVSGENYEQYF. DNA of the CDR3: TGTGCCAGCAGCTTAGTGTCAGGGGAAAATTACGAGCAGTACTTC.

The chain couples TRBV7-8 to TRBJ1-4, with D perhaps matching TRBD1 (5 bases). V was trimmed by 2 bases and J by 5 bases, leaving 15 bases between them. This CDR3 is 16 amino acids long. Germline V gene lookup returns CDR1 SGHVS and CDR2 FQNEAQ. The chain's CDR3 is CASSLTAGRINEKLFF. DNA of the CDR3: TGTGCCAGCAGCTTAACCGCGGGGCGGATCAATGAAAAACTGTTTTTT.

CDR3 sequence (DNA): TGTGCTAGTGGCCATGGAATTGAGCAGTTCTTC. It translates to CASGHGIEQFF. The J gene is TRBJ2-1, the V gene TRBV12-5, with no clear D. Trimming pared 6 bases from V and 9 bases from J, leaving 9 bases between. The germline V gene has CDR1 LGHNT and CDR2 FRNRAP. The CDR3 contains 11 residues.

CDR3 residues: CASLIRGGMNTEAFF. CDR3 sequence (DNA): TGTGCCAGCCTCATCCGCGGGGGGATGAACACTGAAGCTTTCTTT. V usage is TRBV6-5 and J usage is TRBJ1-1, with a possible D match to TRBD1 (5 bases). CDR1 MNHEY and CDR2 SVGAGI come from the germline V gene. This CDR3 is built from 15 residues. The ends were cut back, 8 bases at V and 0 bases at J, with 16 bases in the middle.

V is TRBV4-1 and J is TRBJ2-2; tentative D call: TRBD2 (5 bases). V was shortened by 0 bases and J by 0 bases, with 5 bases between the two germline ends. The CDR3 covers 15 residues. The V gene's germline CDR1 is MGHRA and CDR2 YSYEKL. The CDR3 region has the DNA TGCGCCAGCAGCCAAGAGGGAGCGAACACCGGGGAGCTGTTTTTT. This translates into CASSQEGANTGELFF.

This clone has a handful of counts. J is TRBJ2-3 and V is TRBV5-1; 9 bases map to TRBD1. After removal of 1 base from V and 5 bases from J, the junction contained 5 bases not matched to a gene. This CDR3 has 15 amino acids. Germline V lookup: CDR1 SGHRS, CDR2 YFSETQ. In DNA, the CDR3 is TGCGCCAGCAGCTTGACCGGGACAGGGCTAGATACGCAGTATTTT. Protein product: CASSLTGTGLDTQYF. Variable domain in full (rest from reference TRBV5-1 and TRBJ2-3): KAGVTQTPRYLIKTRGQQVTLSCSPISGHRSVSWYQQTPGQGLQFLFEYFSETQRNKGNFPGRFSGRQFSNSRSEMNVSTLELGDSALYLCASSLTGTGLDTQYFGPGTRLTVL.

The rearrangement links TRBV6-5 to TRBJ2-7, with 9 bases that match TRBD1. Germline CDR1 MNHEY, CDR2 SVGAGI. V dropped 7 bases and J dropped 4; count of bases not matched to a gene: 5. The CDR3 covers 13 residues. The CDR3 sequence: CASKNRGLYEQYF. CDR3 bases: TGTGCCAGCAAGAACAGGGGGCTGTACGAGCAGTACTTC.

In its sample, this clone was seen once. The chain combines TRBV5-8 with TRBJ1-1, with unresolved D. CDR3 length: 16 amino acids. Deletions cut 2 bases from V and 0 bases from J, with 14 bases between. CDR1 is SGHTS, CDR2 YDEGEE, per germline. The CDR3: CASSFRRGPVNTEAFF. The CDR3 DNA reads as TGTGCCAGCAGCTTTAGAAGAGGGCCAGTGAACACTGAAGCTTTCTTT.

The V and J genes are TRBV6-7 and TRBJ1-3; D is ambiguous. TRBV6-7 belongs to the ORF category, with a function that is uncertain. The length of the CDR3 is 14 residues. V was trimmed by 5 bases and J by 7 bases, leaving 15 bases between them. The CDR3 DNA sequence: TGTGCCAGCAGTGAAGATGGAGGGAGGAACACCATATATTTT. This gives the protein CASSEDGGRNTIYF.

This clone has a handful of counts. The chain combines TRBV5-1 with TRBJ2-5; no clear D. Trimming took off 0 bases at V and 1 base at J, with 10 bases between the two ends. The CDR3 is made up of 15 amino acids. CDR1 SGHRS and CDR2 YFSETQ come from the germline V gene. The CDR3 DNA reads TGCGCCAGCAGCTTGGGAGACCTATTCCAAGAGACCCAGTACTTC. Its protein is CASSLGDLFQETQYF. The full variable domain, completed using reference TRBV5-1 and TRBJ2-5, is KAGVTQTPRYLIKTRGQQVTLSCSPISGHRSVSWYQQTPGQGLQFLFEYFSETQRNKGNFPGRFSGRQFSNSRSEMNVSTLELGDSALYLCASSLGDLFQETQYFGPGTRLLVL.

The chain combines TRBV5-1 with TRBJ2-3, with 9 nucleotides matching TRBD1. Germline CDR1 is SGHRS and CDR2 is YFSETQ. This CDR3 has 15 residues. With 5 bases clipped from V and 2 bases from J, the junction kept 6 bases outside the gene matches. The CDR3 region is CASSNRGLHTDTQYF. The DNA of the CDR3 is TGCGCCAGCAGTAACAGGGGGCTGCACACAGATACGCAGTATTTT.

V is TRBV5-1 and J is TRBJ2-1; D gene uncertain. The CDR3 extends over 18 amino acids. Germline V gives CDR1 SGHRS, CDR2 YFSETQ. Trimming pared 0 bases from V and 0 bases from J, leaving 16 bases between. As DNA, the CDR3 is TGCGCCAGCAGCTTGGAAGGGAAGGTCCCCCTCTCCTACAATGAGCAGTTCTTC. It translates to CASSLEGKVPLSYNEQFF.

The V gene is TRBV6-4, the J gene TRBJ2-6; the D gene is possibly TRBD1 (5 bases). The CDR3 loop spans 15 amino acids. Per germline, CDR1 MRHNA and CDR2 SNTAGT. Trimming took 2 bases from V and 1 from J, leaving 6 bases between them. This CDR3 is CASSDRQSGANVLTF. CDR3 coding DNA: TGTGCCAGCAGTGACCGACAGTCTGGGGCCAACGTCCTGACTTTC.

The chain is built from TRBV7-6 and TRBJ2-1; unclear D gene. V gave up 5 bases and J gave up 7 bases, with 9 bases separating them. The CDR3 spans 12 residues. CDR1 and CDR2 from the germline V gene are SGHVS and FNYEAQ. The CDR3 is CASSLNRNEQFF. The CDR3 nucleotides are TGTGCCAGCAGCCTCAATAGAAATGAGCAGTTCTTC.